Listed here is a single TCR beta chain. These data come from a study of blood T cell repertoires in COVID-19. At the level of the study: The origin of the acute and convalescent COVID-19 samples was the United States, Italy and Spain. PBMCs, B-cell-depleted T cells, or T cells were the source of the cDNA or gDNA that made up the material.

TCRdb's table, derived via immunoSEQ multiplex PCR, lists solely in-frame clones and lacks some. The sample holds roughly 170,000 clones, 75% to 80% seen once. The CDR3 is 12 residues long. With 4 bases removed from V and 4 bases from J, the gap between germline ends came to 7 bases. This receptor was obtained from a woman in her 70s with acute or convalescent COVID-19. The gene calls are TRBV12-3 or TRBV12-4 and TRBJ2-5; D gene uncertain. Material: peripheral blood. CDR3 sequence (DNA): TGTGCCAGCAGTTCTCTCGGAGAGACCCAGTACTTC. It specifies CASSSLGETQYF.